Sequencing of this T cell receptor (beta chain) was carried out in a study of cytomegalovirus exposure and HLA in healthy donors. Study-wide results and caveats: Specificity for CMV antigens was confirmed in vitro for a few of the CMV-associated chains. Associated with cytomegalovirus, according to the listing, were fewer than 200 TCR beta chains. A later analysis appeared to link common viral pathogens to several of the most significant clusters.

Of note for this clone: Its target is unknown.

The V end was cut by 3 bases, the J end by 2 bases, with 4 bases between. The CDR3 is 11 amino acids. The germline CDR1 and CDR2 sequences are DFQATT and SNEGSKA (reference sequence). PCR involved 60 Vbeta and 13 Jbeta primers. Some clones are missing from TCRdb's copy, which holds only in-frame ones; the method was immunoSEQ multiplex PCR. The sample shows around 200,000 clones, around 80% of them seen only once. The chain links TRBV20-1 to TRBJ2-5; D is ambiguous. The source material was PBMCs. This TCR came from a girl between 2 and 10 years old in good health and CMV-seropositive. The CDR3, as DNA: TGCAGTGCTAGCGTTCAAGAGACCCAGTACTTC. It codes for CSASVQETQYF.